Following are 21 T cell receptor beta chains from one sample sequenced in a study of shared clonotypes between healthy human individuals. Positively selected for CCR7, the CD45RO-negative cells used as naive CD8 cells excluded terminally differentiated effector memory CD45RA+ cells. Sequencing used immunoSEQ multiplex PCR; TCRdb keeps in-frame clones, though not all of them. Of about 1,900,000 clones in the sample, approximately 94% are singletons; the top ten hold more than 0.95%. What was sequenced was naive CD8+ T cells sorted from blood. Receptor source: a man between 18 and 35 years old in good health.

V gene TRBV11-2 combines with J gene TRBJ2-7; 7 nucleotides agree with TRBD2. Per the germline V gene, CDR1 is SGHAT and CDR2 is FQNNGV. The ends lost 5 bases at V and 3 bases at J; junction bases unmatched: 7. This CDR3 region has 14 residues. CDR3 bases: TGTGCCAGCAGCGCCGACCCGGGGGGCTACGAGCAGTACTTC. It specifies CASSADPGGYEQYF.

V is TRBV7-9 and J is TRBJ2-1; D unresolved. Deletions cut 0 bases from V and 10 bases from J, with 10 bases between. From germline, CDR1 is SEHNR and CDR2 FQNEAQ (reference sequence). This CDR3 is 13 amino acids long. The CDR3 bases are TGTGCCAGCAGCTTAGCGGGGTCCCAAGAGCAGTTCTTC. As protein: CASSLAGSQEQFF.

The chain uses TRBV5-5 and TRBJ2-5; D is perhaps TRBD2 (6 bases). The CDR3 totals 14 residues. Germline V CDR1 and CDR2: SGHKS, YYEKEE (reference sequence). V lost 2 bases and J lost 2, with 10 bases in between. This CDR3 is CASSFPGGQETQYF. In DNA, the CDR3 is TGTGCCAGCAGCTTTCCCGGGGGTCAAGAGACCCAGTACTTC.

The chain is built from TRBV28 and TRBJ2-7, with D possibly TRBD1 on 5 matching bases. Germline V gene lookup returns CDR1 MDHEN and CDR2 SYDVKM. The CDR3 is 14 amino acids. The V gene lost 2 bases and the J gene lost 3 bases, with 11 bases spanning the gap. The CDR3 DNA reads TGTGCCAGCAGTTTAATGACAGAACACTACGAGCAGTACTTC. Protein: CASSLMTEHYEQYF.

As to this clone: Different DNA sequences within this sample yield the same CDR3. This chain's CDR3 is CASSIMGSSYEQYF. CDR3 sequence (DNA): TGTGCCAGTAGTATAATGGGCAGCTCCTACGAGCAGTACTTC. The chain is built from TRBV19 and TRBJ2-7, with no clear D. The CDR3 is made up of 14 amino acids. The V gene's germline CDR1 is LNHDA and CDR2 SQIVND (reference sequence). Trimming took off 2 bases at V and 0 bases at J, with 8 bases between the two ends.

The chain links TRBV9 to TRBJ2-7; 11 nucleotides match TRBD1. The junction had 7 bases not matched to a gene; V was cut back by 3 bases and J by 2 bases. The CDR3 runs to 16 residues. Germline-derived CDR1 and CDR2 are SGDLS and YYNGEE. CDR3 loop: CASSAEDRGRTYEQYF. CDR3 DNA: TGTGCCAGCAGCGCCGAGGACAGGGGGCGAACCTACGAGCAGTACTTC.

The chain carries TRBV6-4 and TRBJ2-3; the match to TRBD2 covers 7 bases. Losses at the gene ends were 6 bases for V and 6 bases for J; bases not matched to a gene: 12. CDR3 length: 15 residues. Germline V gene sequence: CDR1 MRHNA, CDR2 SNTAGT. The CDR3 is CASSPMAGVFDTQYF. The CDR3 nucleotides are TGTGCCAGCAGCCCCATGGCGGGAGTCTTCGATACGCAGTATTTT.

The chain carries TRBV27 and TRBJ2-7; D is perhaps TRBD2 (5 bases). V lost 2 bases and J lost 7, with 15 bases in between. CDR1 and CDR2 (germline): MNHEY, SMNVEV (reference sequence). The CDR3 totals 14 residues. The CDR3 spells CASSLSGPLGEQYF. CDR3 nucleotides: TGTGCCAGCAGTTTAAGCGGTCCCTTGGGGGAGCAGTACTTC.

The genes are TRBV11-2 and TRBJ2-1; the match to TRBD1 covers 8 bases. The J segment lost 9 bases and the V segment lost 4 bases, leaving 2 bases of the junction unmatched. This CDR3 is built from 12 residues. Germline loops: CDR1 SGHAT, CDR2 FQNNGV. The CDR3 DNA follows: TGTGCCAGCAGCTGGGACAGGTCTGAGCAGTTCTTC. Translated, it gives CASSWDRSEQFF.

The CDR3 protein is CASSSLRVMNTEAFF. The CDR3, as DNA: TGTGCCAGCAGTTCACTCAGGGTCATGAACACTGAAGCTTTCTTT. The chain links TRBV6-6 to TRBJ1-1, with D possibly being TRBD1 (5 bases). CDR3 size: 15 residues. CDR1 is MNHNY and CDR2 is SVGAGI in the germline V gene (reference sequence). The V end was cut by 4 bases, the J end by 0 bases, with 12 bases between.

The rearrangement links TRBV4-1 to TRBJ1-5; D remains ambiguous. V gave up 5 bases and J gave up 4 bases, with 12 bases separating them. Germline CDR1 and CDR2: MGHRA and YSYEKL. The CDR3 covers 14 residues. For the CDR3, the DNA is TGCGCCAGCAGCTCTTATATGGGAAATCAGCCCCAGCATTTT. This translates into CASSSYMGNQPQHF.

This chain uses TRBV15 with TRBJ2-7, with D perhaps matching TRBD2 (5 bases). The CDR3 is 15 amino acids. V was shortened by 0 bases and J by 0 bases, with 9 bases between the two germline ends. Looked up from germline, CDR1 is LNHNV and CDR2 is YYDKDF (reference sequence). As DNA, the CDR3 is TGTGCCACCAGCAGAGAGAGGGTGAGCTCCTACGAGCAGTACTTC. This encodes CATSRERVSSYEQYF.

The rearrangement uses TRBV5-6 and TRBJ2-1, with 11 bases aligning to TRBD2. In germline, CDR1 is SGHDT, CDR2 YYEEEE. V dropped 3 bases and J dropped 3; count of bases not matched to a gene: 5. This CDR3 has 16 residues. The CDR3 here is CASSSILAGGYNEQFF. The CDR3 DNA sequence: TGTGCCAGCAGCTCAATTCTAGCGGGGGGCTACAATGAGCAGTTCTTC.

This chain connects TRBV11-2 to TRBJ2-3; TRBD2 agrees at 12 bases. Germline V gene data show CDR1 as SGHAT and CDR2 as FQNNGV. Losses at the gene ends were 1 base for V and 10 bases for J; bases not matched to a gene: 0. This CDR3 contains 13 residues. The CDR3 DNA follows: TGTGCCAGCAGCTTAGGGACTAGCGGGGCGCAGTATTTT. It encodes CASSLGTSGAQYF. Full variable domain (outside the CDR3, taken from reference TRBV11-2 and TRBJ2-3): EAGVAQSPRYKIIEKRQSVAFWCNPISGHATLYWYQQILGQGPKLLIQFQNNGVVDDSQLPKDRFSAERLKGVDSTLKIQPAKLEDSAVYLCASSLGTSGAQYFGPGTRLTVL.

This rearrangement joins TRBV2 to TRBJ2-7, with D tentatively TRBD2 (7 bases). The CDR3 runs to 13 residues. Germline values: CDR1 SNHLY, CDR2 FYNNEI. The germline V and J ends were trimmed by 10 bases and 2 bases, with 15 bases remaining between them. CDR3 coding DNA: TGTGCCATGAGGGGGACTACCGCCTACGAGCAGTACTTC. It is translated as CAMRGTTAYEQYF.

A word on this clone: Other DNA sequences in the same sample also yield this CDR3. This sequence joins TRBV7-9 and TRBJ1-2; D possibly corresponds to TRBD1 (5 bases). This CDR3 has 13 residues. Deletions cut 1 base from V and 5 bases from J, with 8 bases between. The germline gives CDR1 SEHNR, CDR2 FQNEAQ (reference sequence). DNA for the CDR3: TGTGCCAGCAGCTTAGAATCAGGGTATGGCTACACCTTC. Protein sequence: CASSLESGYGYTF.

This clone has a single count. The gene calls are TRBV11-2 and TRBJ2-1, with unresolved D. V lost 4 bases and J 4 bases, leaving 11 bases between the germline ends. The CDR3 is 14 residues long. Germline V CDR1 and CDR2: SGHAT, FQNNGV. CDR3 residues: CASSSLTYYNEQFF. The CDR3 coding sequence is TGTGCCAGCAGCTCCTTAACATATTACAATGAGCAGTTCTTC.

The chain's CDR3 is CASSQTSGPSRTETQYF. CDR3 sequence (DNA): TGCGCCAGCAGCCAAACCTCAGGGCCGTCTCGAACGGAGACCCAGTACTTC. The chain links TRBV5-1 to TRBJ2-5, with D possibly matching TRBD1 (5 bases). Looked up from germline, CDR1 is SGHRS and CDR2 is YFSETQ. Trimming cost V 4 bases and J 5 bases, with 24 bases left between them. The CDR3 contains 17 residues.

The CDR3 loop reads CASSSPPAGSTDTQYF. CDR3 bases: TGTGCCAGCAGCTCCCCCCCAGCGGGGAGCACAGATACGCAGTATTTT. The chain combines TRBV7-9 with TRBJ2-3, with 7 bases fitting TRBD2. Germline CDR1 and CDR2: SEHNR and FQNEAQ (reference sequence). This CDR3 has 16 residues. The J segment lost 0 bases and the V segment lost 4 bases, leaving 7 bases of the junction unmatched.

The chain employs TRBV13 and TRBJ1-1; D remains unclear. V lost 4 bases to trimming and J lost 0 bases, with 6 bases between them. Germline V CDR1 and CDR2: PRHDT, FYEKMQ (reference sequence). This CDR3 contains 13 residues. This CDR3 is CASSYRMNTEAFF. The CDR3, as DNA: TGTGCCAGCAGCTACCGGATGAACACTGAAGCTTTCTTT.

The CDR3 nucleotides read TGTGCCAGTAGTATTGGAGGGAACTACAATGAGCAGTTCTTC. Translating gives CASSIGGNYNEQFF. V usage is TRBV19 and J usage is TRBJ2-1; maybe TRBD2 (6 bases). This CDR3 spans 14 amino acids. V was cut by 3 bases and J by 3 bases, with 9 bases left in between. In germline, CDR1 is LNHDA, CDR2 SQIVND (reference sequence).